The present TCR beta chain was sequenced within a study of CD8 T cells in ankylosing spondylitis. The ends were cut back, 2 bases at V and 0 bases at J, with 13 bases in the middle. Germline V gene lookup returns CDR1 MNHEY and CDR2 SMNVEV (reference sequence). The CDR3 runs to 16 residues. Each CDR3 protein gets one entry after TCRdb re-called the 5' RACE reads with MiXCR. The sample yields more than 100,000 distinct CDR3 sequences, over 15% seen once. As concerns this clonotype: Its antigen is as yet unknown.

Whole-study findings and limits: What seemed typical of ankylosing spondylitis blood was a TCR beta motif built from about 8 highly homologous variants.

Source material: blood, either unsorted or a sorted T cell fraction (not recorded which). The clonotype originates from a male donor with ankylosing spondylitis. The chain is built from TRBV27 and TRBJ2-5, with TRBD2 as a possible D gene (5 bases). CDR3: CASSLDGVRYQETQYF. CDR3 sequence (DNA): TGTGCCAGCAGTTTAGACGGGGTTAGGTACCAAGAGACCCAGTACTTC.